This T cell receptor (beta chain) was identified during a study of T-cell memory formation after mild COVID-19. This clonotype showed up many times. What it binds is not known. CDR1 and CDR2 (germline): SGHDT, YYEEEE. This CDR3 spans 15 amino acids. Trimming stripped 0 bases from V and 4 bases from J, with 13 bases between. Study-wide results and limits: The pre-infection memory compartment contained some responding clones, suggesting cross-reactive memory joined. CD4/CD8 balance characterized clones contracting day 15 to 85, and CD4+ skew characterized later expanders.

From the 5' RACE reads, TCRdb called clonotypes with MiXCR, one entry per CDR3 protein. The sample consists of 250,000 to 350,000 distinct CDR3 sequences, approximately 19% of them appearing once. The chain has TRBV5-6 and TRBJ1-2, with a possible D match to TRBD1 (5 bases). The clonotype was recovered from a man aged 18 to 35 who had mild COVID-19 (a few samples of this study predate the infection). Cell type and time point are not known. The sequenced material came from PBMCs or a T cell subset sorted from them (not recorded which). The CDR3 nucleotides read TGTGCCAGCAGCTTGGGTCCGGGGGTTTCCTATGGCTACACCTTC. It translates to CASSLGPGVSYGYTF.